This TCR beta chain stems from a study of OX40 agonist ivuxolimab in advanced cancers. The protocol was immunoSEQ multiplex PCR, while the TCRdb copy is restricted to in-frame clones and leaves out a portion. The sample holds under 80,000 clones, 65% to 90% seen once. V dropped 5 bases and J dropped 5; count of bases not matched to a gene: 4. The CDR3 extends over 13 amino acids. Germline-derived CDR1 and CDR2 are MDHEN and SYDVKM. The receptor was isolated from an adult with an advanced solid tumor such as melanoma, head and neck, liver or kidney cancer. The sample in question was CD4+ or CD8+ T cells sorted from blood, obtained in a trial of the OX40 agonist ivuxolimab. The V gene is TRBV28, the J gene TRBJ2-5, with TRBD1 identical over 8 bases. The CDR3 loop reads CASSRDRMETQYF. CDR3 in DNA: TGTGCCAGCAGTCGGGACAGGATGGAGACCCAGTACTTC.